This T cell receptor (beta chain) was sequenced in a study of T cell clonotyping in hematopoietic cell transplantation. Data came from immunoSEQ multiplex PCR; TCRdb stores just in-frame clones and leaves some out. The data show more than 70,000 clones, almost 97% seen once. Whole-study findings and limits: Few recipient clonotypes overlapped donors; over 95% were de novo at given depth.

The sample's time point: recipient sample about 28 days before transplant, after cytoreduction. Points on this clone: Its cognate antigen is unknown.

The CDR3 has 14 residues. CDR1 is SNHLY, CDR2 FYNNEI, per germline. With 8 bases removed from V and 2 bases from J, the gap between germline ends came to 15 bases. The chain joins TRBV2 to TRBJ1-2; D perhaps matches TRBD1 (6 bases). The sequence derives from a woman in her forties or fifties with acute myeloid leukemia. Some clones in this sample may be carry-over from other donors' samples. Here the sequenced sample was peripheral blood mononuclear cells, taken before stem cell transplant. As DNA, the CDR3 is TGTGCCAGCCGTTCCGTCGGGGGCAACTATGGCTACACCTTC. This encodes CASRSVGGNYGYTF.